What follows describes a single T cell receptor beta chain. The source of the sample is a study of T cell responses to AZD1222 COVID-19 vaccine. Only in-frame clones appear in the TCRdb table, and some are missing; sequencing was by immunoSEQ multiplex PCR. Of about 100,000 clones in the sample, approximately 90% were seen once. CDR1 is ENHRY and CDR2 is SYGVKD in the germline V gene. The CDR3 is 12 amino acids. Trimming pared 10 bases from V and 2 bases from J, leaving 10 bases between. This chain uses TRBV10-3 with TRBJ2-3, with D uncertain. The source was peripheral blood, collected on day 0 of AZD1222 vaccination. The clonotype originates from an adult in good health. The CDR3 reads CATSEDTDTQYF. In DNA form, the CDR3 reads TGTGCCACTTCTGAGGACACAGATACGCAGTATTTT.